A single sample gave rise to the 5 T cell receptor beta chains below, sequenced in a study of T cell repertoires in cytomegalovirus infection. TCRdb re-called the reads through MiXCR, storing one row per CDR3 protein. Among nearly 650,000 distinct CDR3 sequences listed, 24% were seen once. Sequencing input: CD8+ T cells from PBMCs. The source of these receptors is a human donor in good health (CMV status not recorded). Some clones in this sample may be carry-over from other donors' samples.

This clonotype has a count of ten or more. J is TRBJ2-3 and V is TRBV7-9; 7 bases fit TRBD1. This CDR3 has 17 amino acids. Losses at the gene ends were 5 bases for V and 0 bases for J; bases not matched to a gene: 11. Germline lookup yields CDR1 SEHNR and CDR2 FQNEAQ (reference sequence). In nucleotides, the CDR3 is TGTGCCAGCAGCCTCCGGACAGGCGGGCCTAGCACAGATACGCAGTATTTT. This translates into CASSLRTGGPSTDTQYF.

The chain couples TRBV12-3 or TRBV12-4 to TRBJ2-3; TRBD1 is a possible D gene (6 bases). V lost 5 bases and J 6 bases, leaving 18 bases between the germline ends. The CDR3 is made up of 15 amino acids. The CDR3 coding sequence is TGTGCCAGCAGTGTAGGGGGTGGCTCTTCGGATACGCAGTATTTT. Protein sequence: CASSVGGGSSDTQYF.

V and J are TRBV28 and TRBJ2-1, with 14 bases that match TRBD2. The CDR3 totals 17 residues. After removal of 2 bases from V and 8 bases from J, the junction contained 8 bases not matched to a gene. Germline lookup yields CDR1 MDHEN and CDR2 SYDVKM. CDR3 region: CASSLQRTSGGRDEQFF. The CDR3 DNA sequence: TGTGCCAGCAGTTTACAACGGACTAGCGGGGGGAGGGATGAGCAGTTCTTC.

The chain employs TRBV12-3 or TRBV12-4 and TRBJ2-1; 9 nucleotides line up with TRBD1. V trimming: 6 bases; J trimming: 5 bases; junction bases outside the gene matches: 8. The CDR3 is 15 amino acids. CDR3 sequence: CASSRGQGNDNEQFF. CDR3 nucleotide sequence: TGTGCCAGCAGCCGGGGACAGGGTAACGACAATGAGCAGTTCTTC.

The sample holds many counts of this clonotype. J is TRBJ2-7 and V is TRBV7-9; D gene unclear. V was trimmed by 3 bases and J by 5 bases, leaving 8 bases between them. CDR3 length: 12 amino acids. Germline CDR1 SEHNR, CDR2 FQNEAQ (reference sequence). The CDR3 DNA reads TGTGCCAGCAGCTTGGGGAAGCACGAGCAGTACTTC. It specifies CASSLGKHEQYF.